This passage covers 19 T cell receptor beta chains from one sample sequenced in a study of blood T cell repertoires in COVID-19. Assay: immunoSEQ multiplex PCR; the TCRdb copy retains only in-frame clones and omits some. The sample comprises 170,000 or so clones, around nine tenths of which are singletons, and under 0.65% rests with the top ten. Material for sequencing was peripheral blood. The receptors come from a man aged 55 to 70 with COVID-19, enrolled during active disease.

This clone appeared once. The rearrangement joins TRBV5-6 to TRBJ2-5, with 11 positions matching TRBD1. The germline V gene has CDR1 SGHDT and CDR2 YYEEEE. V lost 4 bases, J lost 4 bases, and 9 bases stayed unmatched. The CDR3 is 16 residues long. The CDR3 reads CASSNRPGQGVETQYF. In DNA, the CDR3 is TGTGCCAGCAGCAACCGCCCGGGACAGGGGGTAGAGACCCAGTACTTC.

V usage is TRBV7-3 and J usage is TRBJ1-1, with 7 bases lining up with TRBD1. V lost 5 bases and J lost 6; bases outside the gene matches: 9. Germline V gives CDR1 SGHTA, CDR2 FQGTGA. CDR3 length: 14 amino acids. CDR3 nucleotide sequence: TGTGCCAGCAGCGTCCTCGACAGGGCCCCTGAAGCTTTCTTT. It codes for CASSVLDRAPEAFF.

This chain joins TRBV3-1 (or the pseudogene TRBV3-2) and TRBJ1-1; D ambiguous. Germline V gene sequence: CDR1 LGHDT, CDR2 YNNKEL (reference sequence). The CDR3 is 16 amino acids. V was pared by 0 bases and J by 5 bases, with 16 bases between. CDR3 region: CASSQEGLTVHTEAFF. DNA of the CDR3: TGTGCCAGCAGCCAAGAGGGTCTCACAGTTCATACTGAAGCTTTCTTT.

This clone has only one observation. Other DNA sequences in the sample encode the same CDR3. The V call is TRBV4-3, the J call TRBJ1-5, with D perhaps TRBD1 (6 bases). Looked up from germline, CDR1 is LGHNA and CDR2 is YSLEER. The CDR3 contains 14 residues. V was pared by 4 bases and J by 2 bases, with 9 bases between. The CDR3 sequence is CASSLSGGNQPQHF. The CDR3 DNA sequence: TGCGCCAGCAGCCTTTCAGGGGGCAATCAGCCCCAGCATTTT.

The chain couples TRBV6-5 to TRBJ2-3; 7 bases are a match to TRBD2. Germline V CDR1 and CDR2: MNHEY, SVGAGI. This CDR3 contains 15 residues. The V gene end was trimmed by 0 bases and the J gene end by 1 base; junction bases not matched to a gene: 1. The CDR3 nucleotides are TGTGCCAGCAGTTACTCGGGGAGGGGCACAGATACGCAGTATTTT. Protein sequence: CASSYSGRGTDTQYF.

This sequence joins TRBV6-5 and TRBJ2-5, with D tentatively TRBD1 (6 bases). The CDR3 runs to 15 residues. The germline CDR1 and CDR2 sequences are MNHEY and SVGAGI. V lost 8 bases to trimming and J lost 0 bases, with 16 bases between them. The CDR3 DNA sequence: TGTGCCAGCGACCGAGGGGGATTGTACCAAGAGACCCAGTACTTC. Translated: CASDRGGLYQETQYF.

This chain uses TRBV7-9 with TRBJ1-1, with TRBD1 matching 8 bases. The CDR3 has 15 amino acids. Trimming removed 8 bases from V and 5 bases from J; junction bases left unmatched: 13. Germline V gene lookup returns CDR1 SEHNR and CDR2 FQNEAQ (reference sequence). The CDR3 loop is CASHPTGGKKTEAFF. The CDR3 DNA is TGTGCCAGCCACCCCACAGGGGGAAAAAAAACTGAAGCTTTCTTT. The variable domain in full, with the rest retrieved from reference TRBV7-9 and TRBJ1-1, is DTGVSQNPRHKITKRGQNVTFRCDPISEHNRLYWYRQTLGQGPEFLTYFQNEAQLEKSRLLSDRFSAERPKGSFSTLEIQRTEQGDSAMYLCASHPTGGKKTEAFFGQGTRLTVV.

Written as DNA, the CDR3 is TGCGCCAGCAGCCAAGATTCGACAGGGGATTATGGCTACACCTTC. It encodes CASSQDSTGDYGYTF. This chain links TRBV4-3 with TRBJ1-2; 8 positions agree with TRBD1. The ends lost 0 bases at V and 5 bases at J; junction bases unmatched: 5. In germline, CDR1 is LGHNA, CDR2 YSLEER. This CDR3 is 15 amino acids long.

The chain is built from TRBV4-2 and TRBJ1-1; a possible D gene is TRBD1 (6 bases). The CDR3 runs to 15 residues. CDR1 and CDR2 (germline): LGHNA, YNFKEQ. V lost 4 bases, J lost 0 bases, and 12 bases lay in between. The DNA for the CDR3 is TGTGCCAGCAGCCGGGTAGGACAGATGAACACTGAAGCTTTCTTT. Translated: CASSRVGQMNTEAFF.

A single count supports this clone. The sample holds other DNA sequences that translate to the same CDR3. The chain recombines TRBV11-3 with TRBJ2-3; 7 nucleotides agree with TRBD1. The CDR3 is made up of 14 amino acids. The germline gives CDR1 SGHNT, CDR2 YENEEA. The J segment lost 1 base and the V segment lost 5 bases, leaving 3 bases of the junction unmatched. CDR3 region: CASSPGTGTDTQYF. The CDR3 nucleotides read TGTGCCAGCAGCCCCGGGACAGGCACAGATACGCAGTATTTT.

V and J are TRBV11-2 and TRBJ1-6; TRBD1 is a possible D gene (6 bases). V was trimmed by 4 bases and J by 9 bases, leaving 16 bases between them. Looked up from germline, CDR1 is SGHAT and CDR2 is FQNNGV. This CDR3 spans 15 amino acids. The CDR3 nucleotides read TGTGCCAGCAGCTCAGAGGGTCAGGGGCGTTCACCCCTCCACTTT. Encoded protein: CASSSEGQGRSPLHF.

The chain uses TRBV27 and TRBJ2-7; 7 positions match TRBD2. Looked up from germline, CDR1 is MNHEY and CDR2 is SMNVEV (reference sequence). J lost 0 bases, V lost 0 bases, and 5 bases had no gene match. There are 16 residues in the CDR3. The CDR3 DNA sequence: TGTGCCAGCAGTTTATCTGCGGGGGTAAGCTCCTACGAGCAGTACTTC. Its protein product is CASSLSAGVSSYEQYF.

This chain links TRBV11-3 with TRBJ2-1, with TRBD2 identical over 7 bases. In germline, CDR1 is SGHNT, CDR2 YENEEA. V shed 1 base and J 10 bases; nucleotides not matched to a gene: 7. The CDR3 covers 14 residues. Written as DNA, the CDR3 is TGTGCCAGCAGCTTAGTACCCAGCGGGAACGAGCAGTTCTTC. Protein sequence: CASSLVPSGNEQFF.

This clone showed up just a few times. The genes are TRBV7-8 and TRBJ1-1; unclear D gene. The CDR3 length is 17 residues. The V end lost 4 bases, the J end lost 1 base, and 19 bases lay between the germline ends. Germline V gene sequence: CDR1 SGHVS, CDR2 FQNEAQ. This CDR3 reads CASSSNRGSRQNTEAFF. In DNA form, the CDR3 reads TGTGCCAGCAGCTCGAACAGAGGGAGTCGTCAGAACACTGAAGCTTTCTTT.

This chain uses TRBV5-5 with TRBJ1-1; TRBD1 might be the D (6 bases). The V and J ends lost 4 bases and 12 bases respectively, with 22 bases between them. The V gene's germline CDR1 is SGHKS and CDR2 YYEKEE (reference sequence). The CDR3 length is 14 residues. The CDR3 DNA reads TGTGCCAGCAGCAGGCTTACAGGGAGCCCCGGAACTTTCTTT. It codes for CASSRLTGSPGTFF.

The chain combines TRBV4-2 with TRBJ2-7; D not certain. CDR1 is LGHNA, CDR2 YNFKEQ, per germline. The CDR3 is 14 amino acids. V lost 0 bases and J 0 bases, leaving 6 bases between the germline ends. CDR3 amino acids: CASSQDSISYEQYF. In nucleotides, the CDR3 is TGTGCCAGCAGCCAAGATAGCATCTCCTACGAGCAGTACTTC.

The chain uses TRBV4-3 and TRBJ2-1, with D tentatively TRBD1 (5 bases). The CDR3 covers 15 residues. V lost 4 bases, J lost 0 bases, and 10 bases lay in between. Per germline, CDR1 LGHNA and CDR2 YSLEER. CDR3 nucleotides: TGCGCCAGCAGCCGACCCGACAGCTCCTACAATGAGCAGTTCTTC. Protein: CASSRPDSSYNEQFF.

The genes are TRBV3-1 (or the pseudogene TRBV3-2) and TRBJ2-3, with TRBD2 matching over 12 bases. The CDR3 has 15 residues. Per germline, CDR1 LGHDT and CDR2 YNNKEL (reference sequence). Losses at the gene ends were 2 bases for V and 6 bases for J; bases not matched to a gene: 3. The CDR3 spells CASSQTSGGRDTQYF. In DNA, the CDR3 is TGTGCCAGCAGCCAAACTAGCGGGGGGAGGGATACGCAGTATTTT.

The rearrangement joins TRBV24-1 to TRBJ1-2; 8 nucleotides line up with TRBD1. V shed 4 bases, J shed 8 bases, and the junction held 5 bases outside the gene matches. The CDR3 loop spans 13 amino acids. Per the germline V gene, CDR1 is KGHDR and CDR2 is SFDVKD. In DNA, the CDR3 is TGTGCCACCAGTGAAATGACAGGGGCCGGCTACACCTTC. This sequence encodes CATSEMTGAGYTF.